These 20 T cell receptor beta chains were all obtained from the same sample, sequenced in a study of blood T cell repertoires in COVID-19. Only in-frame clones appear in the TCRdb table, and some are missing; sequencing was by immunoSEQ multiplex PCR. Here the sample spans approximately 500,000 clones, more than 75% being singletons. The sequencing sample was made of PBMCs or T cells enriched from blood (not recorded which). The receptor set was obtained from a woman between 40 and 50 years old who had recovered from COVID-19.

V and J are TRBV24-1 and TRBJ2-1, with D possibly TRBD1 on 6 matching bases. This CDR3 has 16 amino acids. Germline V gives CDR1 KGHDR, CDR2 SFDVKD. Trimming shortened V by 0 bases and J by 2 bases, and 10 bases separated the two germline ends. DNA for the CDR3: TGTGCCACCAGTGATTTGGGACAGTCCGCCTACAATGAGCAGTTCTTC. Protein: CATSDLGQSAYNEQFF.

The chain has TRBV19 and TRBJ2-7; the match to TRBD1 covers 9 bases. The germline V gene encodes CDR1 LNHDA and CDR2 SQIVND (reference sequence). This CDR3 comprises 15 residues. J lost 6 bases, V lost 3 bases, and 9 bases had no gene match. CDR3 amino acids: CASSISSGQGSEQYF. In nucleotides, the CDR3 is TGTGCCAGTAGTATTTCCAGCGGACAGGGGAGCGAGCAGTACTTC.

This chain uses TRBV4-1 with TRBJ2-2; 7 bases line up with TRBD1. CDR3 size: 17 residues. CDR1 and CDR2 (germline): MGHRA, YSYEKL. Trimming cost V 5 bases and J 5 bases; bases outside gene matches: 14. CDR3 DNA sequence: TGCGCCAGCAGCATCCGGACAGGAGCCAGGGGTACCGGGGAGCTGTTTTTT. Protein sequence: CASSIRTGARGTGELFF.

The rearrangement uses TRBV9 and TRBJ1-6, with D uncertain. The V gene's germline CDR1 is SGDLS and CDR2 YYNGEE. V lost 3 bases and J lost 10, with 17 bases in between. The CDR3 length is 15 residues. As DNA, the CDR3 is TGTGCCAGCAGCGCCACAGCAGCGACGGGATCACCCCTCCACTTT. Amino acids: CASSATAATGSPLHF.

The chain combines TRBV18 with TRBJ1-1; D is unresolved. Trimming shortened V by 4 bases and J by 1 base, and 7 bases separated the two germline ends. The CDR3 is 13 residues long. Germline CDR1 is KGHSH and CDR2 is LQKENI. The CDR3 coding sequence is TGTGCCAGCTCACAGCCAGGGAACACTGAAGCTTTCTTT. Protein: CASSQPGNTEAFF.

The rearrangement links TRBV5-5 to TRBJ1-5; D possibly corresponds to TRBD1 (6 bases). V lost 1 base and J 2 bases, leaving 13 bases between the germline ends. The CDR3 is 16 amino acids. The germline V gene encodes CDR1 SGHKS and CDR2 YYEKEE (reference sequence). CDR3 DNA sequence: TGTGCCAGCAGCTTGCAACAGGGTCCCGGCAATCAGCCCCAGCATTTT. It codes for CASSLQQGPGNQPQHF.

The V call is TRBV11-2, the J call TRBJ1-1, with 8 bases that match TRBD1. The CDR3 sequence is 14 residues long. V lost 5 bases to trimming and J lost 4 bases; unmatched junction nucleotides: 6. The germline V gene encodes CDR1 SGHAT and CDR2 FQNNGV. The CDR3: CASSLGDRPTEAFF. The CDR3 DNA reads TGTGCCAGCAGCCTAGGGGACAGGCCCACTGAAGCTTTCTTT.

The CDR3 DNA is TGTGCCAGCAGCCGGGGACTAGCGGGAGCCAAAAACATTCAGTACTTC. Encoded protein: CASSRGLAGAKNIQYF. The V call is TRBV3-1 (or the pseudogene TRBV3-2), the J call TRBJ2-4, with 12 bases identical to TRBD2. V was clipped by 4 bases and J by 0 bases; unmatched bases: 1. Germline-derived CDR1 and CDR2 are LGHDT and YNNKEL (reference sequence). This CDR3 comprises 16 residues.

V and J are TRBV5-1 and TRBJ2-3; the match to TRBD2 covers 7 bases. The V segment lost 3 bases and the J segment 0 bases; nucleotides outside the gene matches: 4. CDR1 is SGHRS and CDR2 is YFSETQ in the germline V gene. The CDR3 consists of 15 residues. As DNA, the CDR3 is TGCGCCAGCAGCTCTGTAGCGGGTAGCACAGATACGCAGTATTTT. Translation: CASSSVAGSTDTQYF.

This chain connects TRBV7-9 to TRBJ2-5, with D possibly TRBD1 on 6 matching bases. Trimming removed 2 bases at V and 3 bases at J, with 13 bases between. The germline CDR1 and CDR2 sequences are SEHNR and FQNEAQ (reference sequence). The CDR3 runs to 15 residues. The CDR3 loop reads CASSLSTTGKETQYF. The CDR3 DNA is TGTGCCAGCAGCTTAAGTACGACAGGAAAAGAGACCCAGTACTTC.

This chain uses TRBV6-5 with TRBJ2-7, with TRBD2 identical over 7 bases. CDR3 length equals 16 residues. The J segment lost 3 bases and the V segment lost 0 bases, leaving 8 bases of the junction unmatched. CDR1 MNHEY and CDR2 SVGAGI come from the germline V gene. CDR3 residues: CASSYSALAAHYEQYF. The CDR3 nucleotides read TGTGCCAGCAGTTACTCGGCTCTAGCGGCCCACTACGAGCAGTACTTC.

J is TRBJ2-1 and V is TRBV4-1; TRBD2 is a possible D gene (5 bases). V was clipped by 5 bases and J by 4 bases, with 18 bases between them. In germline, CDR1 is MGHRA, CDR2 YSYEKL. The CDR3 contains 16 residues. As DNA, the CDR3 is TGCGCCAGCAGCAAAAGCCCGTCGGGGTGGTACAATGAGCAGTTCTTC. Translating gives CASSKSPSGWYNEQFF.

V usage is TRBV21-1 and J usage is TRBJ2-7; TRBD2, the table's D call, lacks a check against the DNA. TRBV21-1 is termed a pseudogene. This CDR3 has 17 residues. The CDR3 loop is CASSPRGMGGSFYEQYF. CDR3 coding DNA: TGTGCCAGCAGCCCTCGCGGTATGGGCGGGAGTTTCTACGAGCAGTACTTC.

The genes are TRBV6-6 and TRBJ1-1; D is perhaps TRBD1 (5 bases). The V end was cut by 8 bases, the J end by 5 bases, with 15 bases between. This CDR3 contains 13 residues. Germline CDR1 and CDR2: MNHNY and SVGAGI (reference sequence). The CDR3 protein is CASQDIFRTEAFF. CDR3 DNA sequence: TGTGCCAGCCAGGACATTTTTAGGACTGAAGCTTTCTTT.

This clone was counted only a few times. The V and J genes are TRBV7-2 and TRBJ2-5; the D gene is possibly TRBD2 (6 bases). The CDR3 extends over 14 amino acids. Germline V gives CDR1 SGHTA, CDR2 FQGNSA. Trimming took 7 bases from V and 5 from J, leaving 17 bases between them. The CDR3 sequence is CASTVTRDWETQYF. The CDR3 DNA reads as TGTGCCAGCACCGTTACCCGGGACTGGGAGACCCAGTACTTC.

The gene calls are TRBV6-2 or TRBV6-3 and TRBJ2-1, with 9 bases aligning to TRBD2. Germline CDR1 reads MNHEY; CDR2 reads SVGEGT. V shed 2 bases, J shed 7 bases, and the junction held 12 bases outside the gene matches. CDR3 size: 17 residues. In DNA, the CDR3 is TGTGCCAGCAGTTACGCCCCGTGGCGGGAGGGCCTTAATGAGCAGTTCTTC. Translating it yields CASSYAPWREGLNEQFF.

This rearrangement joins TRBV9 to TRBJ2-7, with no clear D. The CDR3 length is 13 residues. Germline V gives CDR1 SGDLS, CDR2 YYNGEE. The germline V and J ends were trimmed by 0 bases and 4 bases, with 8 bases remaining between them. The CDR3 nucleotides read TGTGCCAGCAGCGTAGCGCGAGGTTACGAGCAGTACTTC. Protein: CASSVARGYEQYF.

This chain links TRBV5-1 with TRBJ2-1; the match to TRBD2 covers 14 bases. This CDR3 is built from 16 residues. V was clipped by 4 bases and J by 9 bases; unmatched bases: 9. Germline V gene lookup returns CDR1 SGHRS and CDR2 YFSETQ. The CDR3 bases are TGCGCCAGCAGCCACCTGACTAGCGGGAGGGCCGGTGAGCAGTTCTTC. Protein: CASSHLTSGRAGEQFF.

The CDR3 DNA reads as TGTGCCAGCTCACGCTCCGGCGGGACAGGGGATGGCTACACCTTC. Translation gives CASSRSGGTGDGYTF. The chain employs TRBV18 and TRBJ1-2; TRBD1 agrees at 10 bases. Trimming removed 4 bases from V and 6 bases from J; junction bases left unmatched: 8. CDR1 is KGHSH and CDR2 is LQKENI in the germline V gene. The CDR3 is 15 residues long.

The CDR3 sequence is CASGPGTGAYEQYF. CDR3 nucleotide sequence: TGTGCTAGTGGTCCCGGGACAGGAGCCTACGAGCAGTACTTC. This chain links TRBV12-5 with TRBJ2-7; 8 bases match TRBD1. The CDR3 sequence is 14 residues long. J was trimmed by 2 bases and V by 5 bases; bases with no gene match: 5. Germline lookup yields CDR1 LGHNT and CDR2 FRNRAP.